One sample yielded the 7 T cell receptor beta chains listed below, sequenced in a study of blood T cell repertoires in COVID-19. Assay used: immunoSEQ multiplex PCR; TCRdb lists only in-frame clones, some missing. The table records roughly 150,000 clones, approximately 83% of them present only once. What was sequenced was peripheral blood. These TCRs come from an older man with active or convalescent COVID-19.

The chain carries TRBV4-1 and TRBJ2-1; D remains unclear. The V gene lost 2 bases and the J gene lost 4 bases, with 21 bases spanning the gap. Per germline, CDR1 MGHRA and CDR2 YSYEKL. The CDR3 totals 18 residues. The CDR3 nucleotides read TGCGCCAGCAGCCAAAATTTTATCCTTATGCGCTATTACAATGAGCAGTTCTTC. Its protein is CASSQNFILMRYYNEQFF.

V usage is TRBV6-2 or TRBV6-3 and J usage is TRBJ2-1; TRBD1 might be the D (6 bases). Deletions cut 0 bases from V and 4 bases from J, with 13 bases between. Germline values: CDR1 MNHEY, CDR2 SVGEGT. This CDR3 has 16 amino acids. Written as DNA, the CDR3 is TGTGCCAGCAGTTACTCGATAGGGGGAACGTACAATGAGCAGTTCTTC. It yields the protein CASSYSIGGTYNEQFF.

V gene TRBV9 combines with J gene TRBJ1-2, with D tentatively TRBD1 (6 bases). This CDR3 contains 13 residues. CDR1 is SGDLS and CDR2 is YYNGEE in the germline V gene. Trimming removed 0 bases at V and 4 bases at J, with 7 bases between. CDR3 nucleotides: TGTGCCAGCAGCGTAGGCAGGGGCTATGGCTACACCTTC. It translates to CASSVGRGYGYTF.

This rearrangement joins TRBV5-1 to TRBJ1-2, with TRBD1 as a possible D gene (6 bases). The CDR3 length is 14 residues. Trimming pared 0 bases from V and 4 bases from J, leaving 10 bases between. Germline CDR1 is SGHRS and CDR2 is YFSETQ. The CDR3 sequence is CASSLEVRGYGYTF. The CDR3 nucleotides read TGCGCCAGCAGCTTGGAGGTCAGGGGCTATGGCTACACCTTC.

V usage is TRBV18 and J usage is TRBJ1-4, with D unresolved. V lost 3 bases, J lost 4 bases, and 9 bases lay in between. Germline values: CDR1 KGHSH, CDR2 LQKENI. CDR3 length: 14 residues. CDR3 DNA sequence: TGTGCCAGCTCACCGAGGCTGGATAATGAAAAACTGTTTTTT. It translates to CASSPRLDNEKLFF.

The rearrangement joins TRBV27 to TRBJ1-5; 8 nucleotides agree with TRBD1. The ends lost 7 bases at V and 0 bases at J; junction bases unmatched: 2. Germline V gives CDR1 MNHEY, CDR2 SMNVEV (reference sequence). CDR3 size: 14 residues. CDR3 nucleotides: TGTGCCAGCAACGACAGGGGTAGCAATCAGCCCCAGCATTTT. Amino acid sequence: CASNDRGSNQPQHF.

The chain links TRBV6-2 or TRBV6-3 to TRBJ1-6; TRBD1 agrees at 7 bases. J lost 1 base, V lost 6 bases, and 6 bases had no gene match. The CDR3 is 16 amino acids. Per the germline V gene, CDR1 is MNHEY and CDR2 is SVGEGT. CDR3 region: CASSPLGQSYNSPLHF. CDR3 nucleotides: TGTGCCAGCAGCCCCCTGGGACAGTCCTATAATTCACCCCTCCACTTT.